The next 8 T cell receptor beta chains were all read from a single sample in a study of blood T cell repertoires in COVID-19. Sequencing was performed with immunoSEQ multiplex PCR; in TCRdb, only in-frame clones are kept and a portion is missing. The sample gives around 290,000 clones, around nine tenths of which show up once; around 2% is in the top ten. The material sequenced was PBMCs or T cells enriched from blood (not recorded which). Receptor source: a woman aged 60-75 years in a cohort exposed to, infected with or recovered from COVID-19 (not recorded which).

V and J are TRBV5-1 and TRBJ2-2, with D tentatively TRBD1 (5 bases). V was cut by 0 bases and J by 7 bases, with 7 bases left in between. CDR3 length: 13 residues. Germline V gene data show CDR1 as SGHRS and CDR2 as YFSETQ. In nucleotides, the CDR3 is TGCGCCAGCAGCTTGGTGGGGCACGGGGAGCTGTTTTTT. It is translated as CASSLVGHGELFF.

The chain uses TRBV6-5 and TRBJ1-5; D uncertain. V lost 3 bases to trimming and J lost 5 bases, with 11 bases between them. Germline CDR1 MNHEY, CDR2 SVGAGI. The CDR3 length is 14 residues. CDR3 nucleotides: TGTGCCAGCAGTTATGGAGGCCTGGATCAGCCCCAGCATTTT. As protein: CASSYGGLDQPQHF.

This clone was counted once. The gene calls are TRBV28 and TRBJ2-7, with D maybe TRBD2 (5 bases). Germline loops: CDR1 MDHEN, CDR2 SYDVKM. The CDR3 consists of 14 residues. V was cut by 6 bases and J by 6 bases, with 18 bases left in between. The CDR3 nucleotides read TGTGCCAGCAGCGAAACGGGGATGGCACGCGAGCAGTACTTC. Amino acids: CASSETGMAREQYF.

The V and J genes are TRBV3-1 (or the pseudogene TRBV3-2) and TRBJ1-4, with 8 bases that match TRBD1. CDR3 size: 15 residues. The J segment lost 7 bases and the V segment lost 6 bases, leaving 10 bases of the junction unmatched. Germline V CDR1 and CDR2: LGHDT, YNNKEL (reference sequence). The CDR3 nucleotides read TGTGCCAGCAGTTTAAGGACAGGGCTTAGTGAAAAACTGTTTTTT. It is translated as CASSLRTGLSEKLFF.

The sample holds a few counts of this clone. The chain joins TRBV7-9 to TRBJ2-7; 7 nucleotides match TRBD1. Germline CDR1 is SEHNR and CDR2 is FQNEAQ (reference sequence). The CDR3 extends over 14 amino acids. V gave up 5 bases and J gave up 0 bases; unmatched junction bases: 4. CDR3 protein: CASSPGTVSYEQYF. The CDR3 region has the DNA TGTGCCAGCAGCCCTGGGACAGTCTCCTACGAGCAGTACTTC. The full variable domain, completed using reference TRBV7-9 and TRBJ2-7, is DTGVSQNPRHKITKRGQNVTFRCDPISEHNRLYWYRQTLGQGPEFLTYFQNEAQLEKSRLLSDRFSAERPKGSFSTLEIQRTEQGDSAMYLCASSPGTVSYEQYFGPGTRLTVT.

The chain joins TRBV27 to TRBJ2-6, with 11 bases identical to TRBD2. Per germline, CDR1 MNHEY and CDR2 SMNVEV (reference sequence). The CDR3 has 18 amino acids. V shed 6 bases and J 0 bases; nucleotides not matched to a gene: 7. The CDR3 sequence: CASRATSGTVSGANVLTF. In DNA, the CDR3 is TGTGCCAGCAGAGCGACTAGCGGGACCGTCTCTGGGGCCAACGTCCTGACTTTC.

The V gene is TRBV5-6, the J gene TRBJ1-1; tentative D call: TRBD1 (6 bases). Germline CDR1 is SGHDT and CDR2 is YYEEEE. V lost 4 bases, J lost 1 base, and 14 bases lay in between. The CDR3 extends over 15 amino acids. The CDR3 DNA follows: TGTGCCAGCAGCAGAGCCGGGACACCGAACACTGAAGCTTTCTTT. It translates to CASSRAGTPNTEAFF.

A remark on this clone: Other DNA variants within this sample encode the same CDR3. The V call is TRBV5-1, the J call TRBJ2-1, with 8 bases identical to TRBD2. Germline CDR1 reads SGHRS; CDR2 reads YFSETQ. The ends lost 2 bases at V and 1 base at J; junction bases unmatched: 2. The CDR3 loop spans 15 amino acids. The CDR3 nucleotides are TGCGCCAGCAGCTTCAGCGGGAGTTCCTACAATGAGCAGTTCTTC. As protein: CASSFSGSSYNEQFF.